A selection of T cell receptor beta chains follows, all from one sample in a study of OX40 agonist ivuxolimab in advanced cancers. Assay used: immunoSEQ multiplex PCR; TCRdb lists only in-frame clones, some missing. Here the sample spans 15,000 to 20,000 clones, approximately 72% being singletons. The sample was CD4+ or CD8+ T cells sorted from blood, taken in a trial of the OX40 agonist ivuxolimab. Source of these receptors: an adult with an advanced solid tumor such as melanoma, head and neck, liver or kidney cancer. Both conserved end residues are part of each CDR3. The order of the fields is D gene, clone size, V gene, J gene, CDR3 DNA, CDR3 protein. A D gene is named only where the DNA matches it firmly. Size values are once, few and many counts, or a class for expanded clones, and some rows have none.

d_call: -
clone_size: -
v_call: TRBV20-1
j_call: TRBJ1-2
cdr3_nt: TGCAGTGCTAAAGGGGGCTACACCTTC
cdr3_aa: CSAKGGYTF

d_call: -
clone_size: -
v_call: TRBV11-2
j_call: TRBJ2-7
cdr3_nt: TGTGCCAGCAGCTTAGGGGCTGTATCCTACGAGCAGTACTTC
cdr3_aa: CASSLGAVSYEQYF

d_call: -
clone_size: -
v_call: TRBV4-3
j_call: TRBJ2-7
cdr3_nt: TGCGCCAGCAGCCCTGTAAGGGGCTCCTCCTACGAGCAGTACTTC
cdr3_aa: CASSPVRGSSYEQYF

d_call: -
clone_size: -
v_call: TRBV6-5
j_call: TRBJ2-5
cdr3_nt: TGTGCCAGCAGTTACTCCGCAGGGCAACAAGAGACCCAGTACTTC
cdr3_aa: CASSYSAGQQETQYF

d_call: -
clone_size: medium-sized
v_call: TRBV7-8
j_call: TRBJ1-1
cdr3_nt: TGTGCCAGCAGCCCAGGACGGTACACGACTGAAGCTTTCTTT
cdr3_aa: CASSPGRYTTEAFF

d_call: TRBD2
clone_size: -
v_call: TRBV11-2
j_call: TRBJ2-7
cdr3_nt: TGTGCCAGCAGCCCAGGACTAGCGGGGGCCTACGAGCAGTACTTC
cdr3_aa: CASSPGLAGAYEQYF

d_call: -
clone_size: -
v_call: TRBV6-6
j_call: TRBJ2-3
cdr3_nt: TGTGCCAGCAGTTCTCAAGCCACAGATACGCAGTATTTT
cdr3_aa: CASSSQATDTQYF

d_call: -
clone_size: -
v_call: TRBV7-9
j_call: TRBJ2-3
cdr3_nt: TGTGCCAGCAGCTTCCAGCCAACAGATACGCAGTATTTT
cdr3_aa: CASSFQPTDTQYF

d_call: TRBD1
clone_size: -
v_call: TRBV25-1
j_call: TRBJ2-7
cdr3_nt: TGTGCCAGCAGTGAGGAACAGGGGATGATGCACGAGCAGTACTTC
cdr3_aa: CASSEEQGMMHEQYF

d_call: -
clone_size: -
v_call: TRBV10-3
j_call: TRBJ2-7
cdr3_nt: TGTGCCATCAGTGAGTCTCCTCGGAGACCGGACTCCTACGAGCAGTACTTC
cdr3_aa: CAISESPRRPDSYEQYF

d_call: -
clone_size: once
v_call: TRBV5-4
j_call: TRBJ1-5
cdr3_nt: TGTGCCAGCAGCTTTAGAACAGAGAAAGGCAATCAGCCCCAGCATTTT
cdr3_aa: CASSFRTEKGNQPQHF

d_call: -
clone_size: -
v_call: TRBV7-2
j_call: TRBJ2-2
cdr3_nt: TGTGCCAGCACCCCCGGGGGGACAGGGGAGCTGTTTTTT
cdr3_aa: CASTPGGTGELFF

d_call: -
clone_size: few
v_call: TRBV11-2
j_call: TRBJ2-5
cdr3_nt: TGTGCCAGCAGCTTAGAGCTGGTAGGAGAGACCCAGTACTTC
cdr3_aa: CASSLELVGETQYF

d_call: -
clone_size: -
v_call: TRBV7-8
j_call: TRBJ2-1
cdr3_nt: TGTGCCAGCCGACCGTTCAGTCACAATGAGCAGTTCTTC
cdr3_aa: CASRPFSHNEQFF

d_call: TRBD2
clone_size: -
v_call: TRBV15
j_call: TRBJ2-1
cdr3_nt: TGTGCCACCAGCAGAGCCCCCAGCGGGGCACGCGGCAATGAGCAGTTCTTC
cdr3_aa: CATSRAPSGARGNEQFF

d_call: TRBD1
clone_size: -
v_call: TRBV7-8
j_call: TRBJ1-5
cdr3_nt: TGTGCCAGCAGCCCAATAATACAGGGGAATCAGCCCCAGCATTTT
cdr3_aa: CASSPIIQGNQPQHF

d_call: TRBD1
clone_size: few
v_call: TRBV5-1
j_call: TRBJ1-2
cdr3_nt: TGCGCCAGCAGCTTGGGGGTCGGAACAGGGGGGGATGGCTACACCTTC
cdr3_aa: CASSLGVGTGGDGYTF

d_call: -
clone_size: -
v_call: TRBV12-5
j_call: TRBJ1-3
cdr3_nt: TGTGCTAGTGCGCCCAATTTGGGGGGGCTCGGAAACACCATATATTTT
cdr3_aa: CASAPNLGGLGNTIYF

d_call: -
clone_size: -
v_call: TRBV5-1
j_call: TRBJ1-1
cdr3_nt: TGCGCCAGCAGCTTGATGAGGTCGGACACTGAAGCTTTCTTT
cdr3_aa: CASSLMRSDTEAFF

d_call: -
clone_size: few
v_call: TRBV11-2
j_call: TRBJ2-6
cdr3_nt: TGTGCCACCAGGGACAGGGCCAACGTCCTGACTTTC
cdr3_aa: CATRDRANVLTF

d_call: -
clone_size: -
v_call: TRBV19
j_call: TRBJ1-1
cdr3_nt: TGTGCCAGCCGGACCGAGGCGGGGGCGTATACTGAAGCTTTCTTT
cdr3_aa: CASRTEAGAYTEAFF

d_call: -
clone_size: -
v_call: TRBV5-6
j_call: TRBJ2-5
cdr3_nt: TGTGCCAGCAGAGCGGTAGGTTCTGAGACCCAGTACTTC
cdr3_aa: CASRAVGSETQYF

d_call: TRBD1
clone_size: -
v_call: TRBV14
j_call: TRBJ2-1
cdr3_nt: TGTGCCAGCAGCTTCCCCGGGACAGGGGGCTTGAATGAGCAGTTCTTC
cdr3_aa: CASSFPGTGGLNEQFF

d_call: -
clone_size: -
v_call: TRBV11-3
j_call: TRBJ2-7
cdr3_nt: TGTGCCAGCAGCTTGACGGGATACATTTTCTACGAGCAGTACTTC
cdr3_aa: CASSLTGYIFYEQYF

d_call: TRBD1
clone_size: -
v_call: TRBV5-4
j_call: TRBJ2-5
cdr3_nt: TGTGCCAGCAGCTTAACGGACAGGGTGTTAGAGGAGACCCAGTACTTC
cdr3_aa: CASSLTDRVLEETQYF

d_call: -
clone_size: -
v_call: TRBV11-2
j_call: TRBJ2-7
cdr3_nt: TGTGCCAGCAGCGGACCCGAGGGGGGCTACGAGCAGTACTTC
cdr3_aa: CASSGPEGGYEQYF

d_call: -
clone_size: -
v_call: TRBV19
j_call: TRBJ1-2
cdr3_nt: TGTGCCAGTAGTATGGACAAACAACGGGATGGCTACACCTTC
cdr3_aa: CASSMDKQRDGYTF

d_call: -
clone_size: -
v_call: TRBV11-3
j_call: TRBJ2-2
cdr3_nt: TGTGCCAGCAGCTTAGGGTCCTTCGGGGAGCTGTTTTTT
cdr3_aa: CASSLGSFGELFF

d_call: -
clone_size: -
v_call: TRBV30
j_call: TRBJ1-1
cdr3_nt: TGTGCCTGGAGTCCGGGTCCAGAGGGAGCTTTCTTT
cdr3_aa: CAWSPGPEGAFF

d_call: -
clone_size: once
v_call: TRBV7-2
j_call: TRBJ1-6
cdr3_nt: TGTGCCAGCCTGCAGGGAGGGAATTCACCCCTCCACTTT
cdr3_aa: CASLQGGNSPLHF

d_call: TRBD2
clone_size: -
v_call: TRBV5-6
j_call: TRBJ2-3
cdr3_nt: TGTGCCAGCAGCTTGGAGGGCGGGGGAGGCACAGATACGCAGTATTTT
cdr3_aa: CASSLEGGGGTDTQYF

d_call: TRBD1
clone_size: -
v_call: TRBV5-4
j_call: TRBJ1-1
cdr3_nt: TGTGCCAGCAGCGGACCAGAGACAGGGGGGAACACTGAAGCTTTCTTT
cdr3_aa: CASSGPETGGNTEAFF

d_call: -
clone_size: -
v_call: TRBV18
j_call: TRBJ2-3
cdr3_nt: TGTGCCAGCTCACCACCAGGTGGGGGGCCCAGCACAGATACGCAGTATTTT
cdr3_aa: CASSPPGGGPSTDTQYF

d_call: TRBD1
clone_size: -
v_call: TRBV5-1
j_call: TRBJ1-6
cdr3_nt: TGTGCCAGCAGCTGGGACAGGGTCGGCTCACCCCTCCACTTT
cdr3_aa: CASSWDRVGSPLHF

d_call: TRBD2
clone_size: many
v_call: TRBV9
j_call: TRBJ2-1
cdr3_nt: TGTGCCAGCAGCGAGGGAGGGGAGACCTACAATGAGCAGTTCTTC
cdr3_aa: CASSEGGETYNEQFF

d_call: -
clone_size: -
v_call: TRBV6-4
j_call: TRBJ2-3
cdr3_nt: TGTGCCAGCAGTGACGGGCAGACTAGCACAGATACGCAGTATTTT
cdr3_aa: CASSDGQTSTDTQYF

d_call: -
clone_size: -
v_call: TRBV29-1
j_call: TRBJ1-2
cdr3_nt: TGCAGCGTTGAAGGGGGGCGCGCTAACTATGGCTACACCTTC
cdr3_aa: CSVEGGRANYGYTF

d_call: TRBD1
clone_size: -
v_call: TRBV4-1
j_call: TRBJ1-3
cdr3_nt: TGCGCCAGCAGCCAATTGGGGACAGGGATGGCGGGAAACACCATATATTTT
cdr3_aa: CASSQLGTGMAGNTIYF

d_call: -
clone_size: once
v_call: TRBV4-1
j_call: TRBJ2-1
cdr3_nt: TGCGCCAGCAGTCCAGGTTCCTCCTACAATGAGCAGTTCTTC
cdr3_aa: CASSPGSSYNEQFF

d_call: -
clone_size: -
v_call: TRBV28
j_call: TRBJ2-1
cdr3_nt: TGTGCCAGCAGAGGTCGGACCCAACCTCTCAATGAGCAGTTCTTC
cdr3_aa: CASRGRTQPLNEQFF

d_call: TRBD2
clone_size: few
v_call: TRBV28
j_call: TRBJ2-3
cdr3_nt: TGTGCCAGCAGTTTGCCCGGGGACTGGAGCGGGGGAAGCACAGATACGCAGTATTTT
cdr3_aa: CASSLPGDWSGGSTDTQYF

d_call: TRBD2
clone_size: -
v_call: TRBV19
j_call: TRBJ2-5
cdr3_nt: TGTGCCAGCTCCGGACTAGCGGGGAACCAAGAGACCCAGTACTTC
cdr3_aa: CASSGLAGNQETQYF

d_call: -
clone_size: -
v_call: TRBV20-1
j_call: TRBJ1-1
cdr3_nt: TGCAGTGCTAGAGAAAACACTGAAGCTTTCTTT
cdr3_aa: CSARENTEAFF

d_call: TRBD1
clone_size: -
v_call: TRBV6-5
j_call: TRBJ2-5
cdr3_nt: TGTGCCAGCAGTGGTGGACAGGGTCAAGGGACCCAGTACTTC
cdr3_aa: CASSGGQGQGTQYF

d_call: TRBD1
clone_size: -
v_call: TRBV7-9
j_call: TRBJ2-2
cdr3_nt: TGTGCCAGCAGCTTAGGATCGGGACAGACGAACACCGGGGAGCTGTTTTTT
cdr3_aa: CASSLGSGQTNTGELFF

d_call: -
clone_size: -
v_call: TRBV7-9
j_call: TRBJ1-5
cdr3_nt: TGTGCCAGCAGCTTAGCAGTAGGGATGGATCAGCCCCAGCATTTT
cdr3_aa: CASSLAVGMDQPQHF

d_call: TRBD2
clone_size: few
v_call: TRBV7-2
j_call: TRBJ2-1
cdr3_nt: TGTGCCAGCAGCTTACGGGCGGGGGGACTTAATGAGCAGTTCTTC
cdr3_aa: CASSLRAGGLNEQFF

d_call: -
clone_size: -
v_call: TRBV7-4
j_call: TRBJ2-7
cdr3_nt: TGTGCCAGCAGCTTAGATCCCCGCAGGGGGGTGTACGAGCAGTACTTC
cdr3_aa: CASSLDPRRGVYEQYF

d_call: -
clone_size: few
v_call: TRBV7-9
j_call: TRBJ2-5
cdr3_nt: TGTGCCAGCAGCTTACGCCCCCAAGAGACCCAGTACTTC
cdr3_aa: CASSLRPQETQYF

d_call: -
clone_size: few
v_call: TRBV5-6
j_call: TRBJ2-3
cdr3_nt: TGTGCCAGCAGCTTGGACTCTAGTCAGTATTTT
cdr3_aa: CASSLDSSQYF

d_call: -
clone_size: -
v_call: TRBV4-1
j_call: TRBJ2-5
cdr3_nt: TGCGCCAGCAGCCAACTCGGGCCTCCAAAAGCGGAGACCCAGTACTTC
cdr3_aa: CASSQLGPPKAETQYF

d_call: -
clone_size: -
v_call: TRBV7-8
j_call: TRBJ1-1
cdr3_nt: TGTGCCAGCAGCTTACAGATAAACACTGAAGCTTTCTTT
cdr3_aa: CASSLQINTEAFF

d_call: -
clone_size: medium-sized
v_call: TRBV10-2
j_call: TRBJ1-1
cdr3_nt: TGCGCCAGCAGTGAGACAGCACTTTTGGGCCGTGAAGCTTTCTTT
cdr3_aa: CASSETALLGREAFF